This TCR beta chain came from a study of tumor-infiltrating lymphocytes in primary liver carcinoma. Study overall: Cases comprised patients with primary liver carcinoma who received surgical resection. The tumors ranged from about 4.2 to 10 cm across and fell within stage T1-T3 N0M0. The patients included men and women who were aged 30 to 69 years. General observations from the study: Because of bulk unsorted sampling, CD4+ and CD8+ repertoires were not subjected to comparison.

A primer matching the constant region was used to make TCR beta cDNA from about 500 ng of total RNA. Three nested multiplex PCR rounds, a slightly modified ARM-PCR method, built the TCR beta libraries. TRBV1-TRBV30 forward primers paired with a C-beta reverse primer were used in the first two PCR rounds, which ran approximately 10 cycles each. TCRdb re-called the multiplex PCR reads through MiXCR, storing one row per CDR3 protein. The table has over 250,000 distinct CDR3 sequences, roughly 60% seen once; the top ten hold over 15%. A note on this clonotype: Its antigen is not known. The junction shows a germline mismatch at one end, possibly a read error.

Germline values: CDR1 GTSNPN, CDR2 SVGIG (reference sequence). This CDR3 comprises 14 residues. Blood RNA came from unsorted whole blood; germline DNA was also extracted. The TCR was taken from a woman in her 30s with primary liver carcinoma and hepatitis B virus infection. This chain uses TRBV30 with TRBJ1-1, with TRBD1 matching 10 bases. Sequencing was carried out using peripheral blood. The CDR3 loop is CARSTGGLKTEAFF. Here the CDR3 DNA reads TGTGCCCGTTCGACAGGGGGCTTGAAAACTGAAGCTTTCTTT.